The rows below give T cell receptor beta chains drawn from one sample of a study of vaccination and CD4 T cells after COVID-19. These receptors' antigens are unknown. TCRdb re-derived calls from the PCR reads in MiXCR, one entry per CDR3 protein. The sample has about 5,500 distinct CDR3 sequences, around 30% seen once. The sample here was CD4+ T cells from blood, cultured in vitro, taken after SARS-CoV-2 vaccination. These receptors were obtained from a human donor who had recovered from COVID-19. Both conserved end residues are part of each CDR3. The order of the fields is CDR3 length, clone size, J gene, V gene, D gene, CDR3 DNA, CDR3 protein. D genes are given only for firm matches. Clone size is stated in some rows and not others, as once, few, many or a class when expanded.

length: 15; size: -; J: TRBJ2-7; V: TRBV7-9; D: -; DNA: TGTGCCAGCAGCCGAATGAGGGACCAACCCTACGAGCAGTACTTC; CDR3: CASSRMRDQPYEQYF
length: 15; size: -; J: TRBJ1-5; V: TRBV5-6; D: -; DNA: TGTGCCAGCAGCTTGGGGTGGACGGGCAATCAGCCCCAGCATTTT; CDR3: CASSLGWTGNQPQHF
length: 13; size: few; J: TRBJ2-5; V: TRBV6-1; D: -; DNA: TGTGCCAGCAGTGAAAACAGGGTAGAGACCCAGTACTTC; CDR3: CASSENRVETQYF
length: 15; size: few; J: TRBJ1-1; V: TRBV6-1; D: TRBD1; DNA: TGTGCCAGCAGTCCGATGACAGGGGTGAACACTGAAGCTTTCTTT; CDR3: CASSPMTGVNTEAFF
length: 14; size: few; J: TRBJ1-2; V: TRBV20-1; D: -; DNA: TGCAGTGCGCTCAAGACAGGATTGAACTATGGCTACACCTTC; CDR3: CSALKTGLNYGYTF
length: 15; size: few; J: TRBJ1-1; V: TRBV19; D: -; DNA: TGTGCCAGTAAAGAAGGGACATGGGCAGGCACTGAAGCTTTCTTT; CDR3: CASKEGTWAGTEAFF
length: 17; size: -; J: TRBJ2-1; V: TRBV5-1; D: -; DNA: TGCGCCAGCAGCTTCGCCCTACTGGGGGCGTCCTACAATGAGCAGTTCTTC; CDR3: CASSFALLGASYNEQFF
length: 14; size: few; J: TRBJ1-5; V: TRBV6-1; D: -; DNA: TGTGCCAGCAGTCACCGACAGGGCAATCAGCCCCAGCATTTT; CDR3: CASSHRQGNQPQHF
length: 14; size: -; J: TRBJ2-7; V: TRBV11-2; D: TRBD2; DNA: TGTGCCAGCAGCACGCGGGGGGGAAGCTACGAGCAGTACTTC; CDR3: CASSTRGGSYEQYF
length: 13; size: few; J: TRBJ2-5; V: TRBV7-3; D: -; DNA: TGTGCCAGCAGCCTGTCGGGGCAAGAGACCCAGTACTTC; CDR3: CASSLSGQETQYF
length: 13; size: -; J: TRBJ2-7; V: TRBV20-1; D: -; DNA: TGCAGTGCCCTAAGGCTAGGTTCCTACGAGCAGTACTTC; CDR3: CSALRLGSYEQYF
length: 11; size: once; J: TRBJ2-7; V: TRBV2; D: -; DNA: TGTGCCGGCACAGACTGGCGCGAGCAGTACTTC; CDR3: CAGTDWREQYF
length: 14; size: -; J: TRBJ2-7; V: TRBV28; D: -; DNA: TGTGCCAGCAGTTTAGGAGTATATCCTACGTGGCAGTACTTC; CDR3: CASSLGVYPTWQYF
length: 14; size: -; J: TRBJ2-3; V: TRBV28; D: -; DNA: TGTGCCAGCAGTTTGCCCGCCGGGATGAATACGCAGTATTTT; CDR3: CASSLPAGMNTQYF
length: 14; size: -; J: TRBJ2-7; V: TRBV6-7; D: TRBD2; DNA: TGTGCCAGCAGCAACGGAGGGACTAGCGTCGAGCAGTACTTC; CDR3: CASSNGGTSVEQYF
length: 15; size: -; J: TRBJ1-5; V: TRBV25-1; D: TRBD1; DNA: TGTGCCAGCAGTCCCGCAGGGGGCCCCAATCAGCCCCAGCATTTT; CDR3: CASSPAGGPNQPQHF
length: 17; size: -; J: TRBJ2-6; V: TRBV28; D: -; DNA: TGTGCCAGCAGGTGGGGGACTTTCCCGTCTGGGGCCAACGTCCTGACTTTC; CDR3: CASRWGTFPSGANVLTF
length: 12; size: -; J: TRBJ2-7; V: TRBV2; D: -; DNA: TGTGCCAGCAGTGAAGGGGGTTACGAGCAGTACTTC; CDR3: CASSEGGYEQYF
length: 16; size: -; J: TRBJ2-3; V: TRBV14; D: -; DNA: TGTGCCAGCAGCCTCAGGACCGGGCTGGGCACAGATACGCAGTATTTT; CDR3: CASSLRTGLGTDTQYF
length: 17; size: few; J: TRBJ1-3; V: TRBV28; D: -; DNA: TGTGCCAGCAGAAGTTCCTCGACAGGCCGCTCTGGAAACACCATATATTTT; CDR3: CASRSSSTGRSGNTIYF
length: 17; size: few; J: TRBJ1-5; V: TRBV6-2/TRBV6-3; D: TRBD1; DNA: TGTGCCAGCAGTTACCCACTACGACAGGGTTTGGGTCAGCCCCAGCATTTT; CDR3: CASSYPLRQGLGQPQHF
length: 15; size: -; J: TRBJ1-2; V: TRBV19; D: TRBD1; DNA: TGTGCCAGTAGCGCCCCGGGACAGGGGTTATATGGCTACACCTTC; CDR3: CASSAPGQGLYGYTF
length: 16; size: once; J: TRBJ2-7; V: TRBV4-1; D: TRBD2; DNA: TGCGCCAGCAGCCAAGTGACTAGCGGGACTGCCTACGAGCAGTACTTC; CDR3: CASSQVTSGTAYEQYF
length: 15; size: few; J: TRBJ2-1; V: TRBV6-1; D: TRBD2; DNA: TGTGCCAGCAGTAGGACTAGCGGGAAGAACAATGAGCAGTTCTTC; CDR3: CASSRTSGKNNEQFF
length: 17; size: -; J: TRBJ1-2; V: TRBV10-2; D: TRBD1; DNA: TGCGCCAGCAGTGAGTCGACAGGGGGCAAAATGAACTATGGCTACACCTTC; CDR3: CASSESTGGKMNYGYTF
length: 12; size: -; J: TRBJ2-7; V: TRBV20-1; D: -; DNA: TGCAGTGCCCAGGGTAGGGGCTACGAGCAGTACTTC; CDR3: CSAQGRGYEQYF
length: 14; size: large; J: TRBJ1-1; V: TRBV4-3; D: -; DNA: TGCGCCAGCAGCCTCAAAAGTCGGAACACTGAAGCTTTCTTT; CDR3: CASSLKSRNTEAFF
length: 13; size: -; J: TRBJ2-2; V: TRBV5-5; D: -; DNA: TGTGCCAGCAGTCAGGCAGCCGCCGGGGAGCTGTTTTTT; CDR3: CASSQAAAGELFF
length: 14; size: -; J: TRBJ2-1; V: TRBV10-1; D: -; DNA: TGCGCCAGCAGTGTCGGGTTTACCTACAATGAGCAGTTCTTC; CDR3: CASSVGFTYNEQFF
length: 14; size: -; J: TRBJ1-2; V: TRBV4-1; D: -; DNA: TGCGCCAGCAGCCACGGTGGGGAAATCGATGGCTACACCTTC; CDR3: CASSHGGEIDGYTF
length: 15; size: few; J: TRBJ1-2; V: TRBV28; D: -; DNA: TGTGCCAGCATCGCCTATCCAGGGAGATACGGGGGCTACACCTTC; CDR3: CASIAYPGRYGGYTF
length: 14; size: -; J: TRBJ1-2; V: TRBV20-1; D: TRBD1; DNA: TGCAGTGCTAGACGACGACAGGGGAACTATGGCTACACCTTC; CDR3: CSARRRQGNYGYTF
length: 13; size: few; J: TRBJ1-2; V: TRBV7-2; D: -; DNA: TGTGCCAGCAGCTTAGGGCAGTACTATGGCTACACCTTC; CDR3: CASSLGQYYGYTF
length: 14; size: -; J: TRBJ1-1; V: TRBV19; D: TRBD1; DNA: TGTGCCAGTAGTAACCGACAGGGGAGCGCTGAAGCTTTCTTT; CDR3: CASSNRQGSAEAFF
length: 16; size: few; J: TRBJ1-5; V: TRBV19; D: -; DNA: TGTGCCAGTACCCATTTCTTCGGGGGAGGCGATCAGCCCCAGCATTTT; CDR3: CASTHFFGGGDQPQHF
length: 16; size: -; J: TRBJ2-5; V: TRBV30; D: TRBD1; DNA: TGTGCCTGGAGTGCCGGGACAGGAGGGCGTGAGGAGACCCAGTACTTC; CDR3: CAWSAGTGGREETQYF
length: 11; size: -; J: TRBJ2-3; V: TRBV9; D: -; DNA: TGTGCCAGCAGCGCTCAGGATACGCAGTATTTT; CDR3: CASSAQDTQYF
length: 13; size: -; J: TRBJ1-5; V: TRBV7-2; D: TRBD1; DNA: TGTGCCAGCAGCGGGGGACAGTACTTTCCCCAGCATTTT; CDR3: CASSGGQYFPQHF
length: 14; size: -; J: TRBJ2-2; V: TRBV11-3; D: TRBD1; DNA: TGTGCCAGCTCGGGGACAGGGACCACCGGGGAGCTGTTTTTT; CDR3: CASSGTGTTGELFF
length: 12; size: -; J: TRBJ1-2; V: TRBV27; D: -; DNA: TGTGCCAGCAGAAATTCTAACTATGGCTACACCTTC; CDR3: CASRNSNYGYTF
length: 13; size: few; J: TRBJ2-5; V: TRBV20-1; D: TRBD1; DNA: TGCAGTGCTAGAGGGGGACAGCAAGAGACCCAGTACTTC; CDR3: CSARGGQQETQYF
length: 14; size: -; J: TRBJ2-3; V: TRBV11-2; D: -; DNA: TGTGCCAGCAGCTCTCTGGCAGGGAGTGTTACGCAGTATTTT; CDR3: CASSSLAGSVTQYF
length: 17; size: -; J: TRBJ2-5; V: TRBV2; D: TRBD2; DNA: TGTGCCAGCAGTGAATCAAGACTAGCGGGGGGGCAGGAGACCCAGTACTTC; CDR3: CASSESRLAGGQETQYF
length: 14; size: -; J: TRBJ1-2; V: TRBV5-1; D: -; DNA: TGCGCCAGCAGCCCTCCCCTTAGTAGCTATGGCTACACCTTC; CDR3: CASSPPLSSYGYTF
length: 17; size: -; J: TRBJ1-2; V: TRBV9; D: -; DNA: TGTGCCAGCAGCGGCGGATCCGGGACGGCTCATAACTATGGCTACACCTTC; CDR3: CASSGGSGTAHNYGYTF
length: 14; size: -; J: TRBJ1-2; V: TRBV6-1; D: -; DNA: TGTGCCAGCAGTGAAGGAGGGAGGAGCTATGGCTACACCTTC; CDR3: CASSEGGRSYGYTF
length: 12; size: -; J: TRBJ1-1; V: TRBV2; D: -; DNA: TGTGCCAGCATCTGGGCGAACACTGAAGCTTTCTTT; CDR3: CASIWANTEAFF
length: 15; size: -; J: TRBJ2-7; V: TRBV6-1; D: TRBD2; DNA: TGTGCCAGCAGGACTAGCGGGCCCAGCTCCTACGAGCAGTACTTC; CDR3: CASRTSGPSSYEQYF
length: 16; size: -; J: TRBJ1-5; V: TRBV7-8; D: TRBD1; DNA: TGTGCCAGCAGCTTAGTATATGGACAGGGCAATCAGCCCCAGCATTTT; CDR3: CASSLVYGQGNQPQHF
length: 12; size: few; J: TRBJ1-4; V: TRBV20-1; D: -; DNA: TGCAGTGCTCGAAAGCGACAGGAAAAACTGTTTTTT; CDR3: CSARKRQEKLFF
length: 17; size: -; J: TRBJ1-5; V: TRBV18; D: TRBD1; DNA: TGTGCCAGCTCACCACGGGACAGGGGCGCCGATCGACAGCCCCAGCATTTT; CDR3: CASSPRDRGADRQPQHF
length: 13; size: few; J: TRBJ1-5; V: TRBV4-1; D: -; DNA: TGCGCCAGCAGGGATAGTTGGGATCAGCCCCAGCATTTT; CDR3: CASRDSWDQPQHF
length: 18; size: -; J: TRBJ1-5; V: TRBV20-1; D: TRBD1; DNA: TGCAGTGCTCCCAATATGACAGGGGCCTGGGGAAGCAATCAGCCCCAGCATTTT; CDR3: CSAPNMTGAWGSNQPQHF
length: 15; size: few; J: TRBJ2-3; V: TRBV20-1; D: TRBD2; DNA: TGCAGTGCTCCTCAAGTTAGCGGGGGAACAGATACGCAGTATTTT; CDR3: CSAPQVSGGTDTQYF